This T cell receptor (beta chain) was profiled in a study of radiotherapy plus CTLA-4 blockade in lung cancer. Study-wide results and limits: There was expansion of tumor-derived TCR clones in blood after radiotherapy plus ipilimumab.

Note on this clone: What it binds is unknown.

The method was immunoSEQ multiplex PCR; TCRdb's version includes in-frame clones alone and lacks a portion of them. The table lists under 90,000 clones, about three quarters of them singletons. The sequence derives from a human donor with non-small cell lung cancer that progressed on radiotherapy plus ipilimumab. The sequencing here drew on peripheral blood, taken from a patient treated with radiotherapy plus ipilimumab.

CDR3 sequence: CASSLLGSQGETQYF. CDR3 coding DNA: TGTGCCAGCAGTTTATTGGGCAGTCAGGGGGAGACCCAGTACTTC. The chain employs TRBV28 and TRBJ2-5, with a possible D match to TRBD1 (6 bases). V lost 1 base and J lost 5, with 14 bases in between. CDR1 MDHEN and CDR2 SYDVKM come from the germline V gene. The CDR3 totals 15 residues.